This TCR beta chain emerged from a study of T cell responses to AZD1222 COVID-19 vaccine. This table comes from immunoSEQ multiplex PCR, and its TCRdb copy is limited to in-frame clones, with some not included. The sample includes around 28,000 clones, over 75% of them seen just once. The germline V gene encodes CDR1 SGHRS and CDR2 YFSETQ. This CDR3 has 14 residues. V was clipped by 0 bases and J by 6 bases, with 12 bases between them. This sequence was found in an adult in good health. The gene calls are TRBV5-1 and TRBJ1-2, with D hard to call. The sample here was peripheral blood, taken on day 0 of AZD1222 vaccination. The CDR3 protein is CASSLAGNPDGYTF. The CDR3 bases are TGCGCCAGCAGCTTGGCCGGGAACCCGGATGGCTACACCTTC.